Sequencing of this T cell receptor (beta chain) was carried out in a study of T cell responses to AZD1222 COVID-19 vaccine. The study, taken as a whole, reports: Across spike, vaccine-associated CD4 TCRs were found, dominant at 160-218 and 743-854. Nearly half of spike-specific TCRs reportedly target unmutated variant regions. Donors in the cohort were predominantly white British and more often female, and clonal diversity was possibly underestimated. A rise in Spike-specific TCR breadth and depth followed two AZD1222 doses.

CDR3 length equals 13 residues. The germline V gene encodes CDR1 SEHNR and CDR2 FQNEAQ (reference sequence). With V trimmed by 5 bases and J by 9 bases, 3 bases remained unmatched. Produced via immunoSEQ multiplex PCR; TCRdb's table is partial and in-frame only. The sample records roughly 99,000 clones, 87% being singletons. There are a few counts of this clone. Its antigen is currently unknown. The chain recombines TRBV7-9 with TRBJ1-6, with TRBD1 matching 8 bases. Sample: peripheral blood, taken 28 days after the second AZD1222 dose. The receptor comes from an adult who received the AZD1222 COVID-19 vaccine. The CDR3 loop reads CASSLGQGSPLHF. The CDR3 region has the DNA TGTGCCAGCAGCCTCGGACAGGGTTCACCCCTCCACTTT.